These 19 T cell receptor beta chains originate from one sample sequenced in a study of spatial heterogeneity in lung cancer. TCRdb analysed the 5' RACE reads with MiXCR anew, one entry per CDR3 protein. The repertoire has about 1,100 distinct CDR3 sequences, 6.5% to 7% of them found once; the top ten carry roughly 13%. Time point given: sample taken at primary tumor resection. In each case, whole RNA from tumor, nontumor lung or frozen PBMC was sequenced unsorted. Sequenced material: normal lung tissue next to the tumor, taken at surgery. These receptors all stem from a male donor with early-stage non-small cell lung cancer.

This clonotype came up a few times. Found in a library prepared for alpha chains, this beta chain is an off-target read, and its abundance has little meaning. The rearrangement links TRBV6-5 to TRBJ1-1; D not certain. The ends were cut back, 6 bases at V and 7 bases at J, with 9 bases in the middle. The CDR3 is made up of 11 amino acids. Germline loops: CDR1 MNHEY, CDR2 SVGAGI. In DNA form, the CDR3 reads TGTGCCAGCAGAGGCAGCTTTGAAGCTTTCTTT. It encodes CASRGSFEAFF.

In its sample, this clonotype is large (0.1 to 1%). This beta chain is off target for a library built for alpha chains, so its abundance means little. The CDR3 is CASNPQAGETQYF. In DNA, the CDR3 is TGTGCCAGCAACCCCCAGGCGGGTGAGACCCAGTACTTC. The V and J genes are TRBV3-1 and TRBJ2-5, with D possibly matching TRBD2 (5 bases). Germline CDR1 is LGHDT and CDR2 is YNNKEL (reference sequence). This CDR3 is 13 amino acids long. V was pared by 7 bases and J by 5 bases, with 14 bases between.

This clonotype has only a few counts. This beta chain is a stray read from a library made for alpha chains; its abundance is not meaningful. The chain has TRBV20-1 and TRBJ1-1; D gene unclear. Germline assignment: CDR1 DFQATT and CDR2 SNEGSKA (reference sequence). This CDR3 has 12 amino acids. The ends were cut back, 4 bases at V and 3 bases at J, with 9 bases in the middle. The CDR3 protein is CSATRGDTEAFF. The CDR3, as DNA: TGCAGTGCTACCCGGGGTGACACTGAAGCTTTCTTT.

This clonotype is deemed medium-sized (0.01 to 0.1%). The library was prepared for alpha chains; this beta chain is a stray read, so its frequency means little. The chain recombines TRBV28 with TRBJ2-7; the match to TRBD1 covers 9 bases. The CDR3 extends over 13 amino acids. CDR1 is MDHEN, CDR2 SYDVKM, per germline. V lost 4 bases, J lost 3 bases, and 1 base stayed unmatched. In DNA, the CDR3 is TGTGCCAGCAGTTCGACAGGGGGCTACGAGCAGTACTTC. Translating gives CASSSTGGYEQYF.

For this clonotype: This beta chain was picked up by a library intended for alpha chains and is off target, so its count carries little meaning. The V gene is TRBV7-2, the J gene TRBJ2-7; 11 bases align to TRBD2. The CDR3 has 14 amino acids. With 5 bases clipped from V and 2 bases from J, the junction kept 2 bases outside the gene matches. CDR1 and CDR2 from the germline V gene are SGHTA and FQGNSA. The CDR3 region is CASSQLAGAYEQYF. CDR3 in DNA: TGTGCCAGCAGCCAACTAGCGGGAGCCTACGAGCAGTACTTC.

This clonotype is deemed large. As an off-target read in a library built for alpha chains, this beta chain has a frequency of little significance. This chain uses TRBV28 with TRBJ1-5; 7 bases fit TRBD1. J gave up 2 bases and V 2 bases, and 12 bases lay outside the gene matches. The CDR3 length is 18 residues. Germline CDR1 and CDR2: MDHEN and SYDVKM. DNA for the CDR3: TGTGCCAGCAGTTTACCCCCCGGGACAGCTATGGGCAATCAGCCCCAGCATTTT. Amino acid sequence: CASSLPPGTAMGNQPQHF.

This clonotype is classed as large. Little can be read into the size of this beta chain, an off-target read in a library designed for alpha chains. V is TRBV5-1 and J is TRBJ2-7; D is perhaps TRBD1 or TRBD2 (6 bases each). The length of the CDR3 is 14 residues. Germline values: CDR1 SGHRS, CDR2 YFSETQ. V was clipped by 0 bases and J by 5 bases, with 12 bases between them. CDR3 nucleotide sequence: TGCGCCAGCAGCTTGGGGCAGGGGACTGACGAGCAGTACTTC. This encodes CASSLGQGTDEQYF. Variable domain in full (rest from reference TRBV5-1 and TRBJ2-7): KAGVTQTPRYLIKTRGQQVTLSCSPISGHRSVSWYQQTPGQGLQFLFEYFSETQRNKGNFPGRFSGRQFSNSRSEMNVSTLELGDSALYLCASSLGQGTDEQYFGPGTRLTVT.

By frequency in the sample, this clonotype is medium-sized. Since the library was made to target alpha chains, this beta chain is a stray read and its abundance is not meaningful. V gene TRBV24-1 combines with J gene TRBJ2-1; TRBD1 matches 9 bases. The V and J ends lost 4 bases and 4 bases, in that order; junction bases with no gene match: 4. The CDR3 covers 15 residues. Germline V gene lookup returns CDR1 KGHDR and CDR2 SFDVKD. DNA of the CDR3: TGTGCCACCAGTGACCCGGGACAGGGATACAATGAGCAGTTCTTC. This codes for CATSDPGQGYNEQFF.

This clonotype is classed as large. This beta chain was picked up by a library intended for alpha chains and is off target, so its count carries little meaning. For the CDR3, the DNA is TGTGCCAGCACCCAACCGGGACTAGCTTCGATCGAGCAGTACTTC. Translating gives CASTQPGLASIEQYF. J is TRBJ2-7 and V is TRBV28, with 9 nucleotides matching TRBD2. After removal of 7 bases from V and 6 bases from J, the junction contained 13 bases not matched to a gene. CDR1 is MDHEN, CDR2 SYDVKM, per germline. CDR3 size: 15 residues.

By share of the sample, this clonotype is large. This beta chain came through as a stray read in a library set up for alpha chains, and its size says little. The chain is built from TRBV28 and TRBJ2-1; possible D gene TRBD2, 6 bases. The germline CDR1 and CDR2 sequences are MDHEN and SYDVKM. The CDR3 covers 13 residues. V gave up 6 bases and J gave up 5 bases, with 11 bases separating them. Written as DNA, the CDR3 is TGTGCCAGCAGAGAGACTAGAAACAATGAGCAGTTCTTC. Its protein is CASRETRNNEQFF.

By its share, this clonotype is medium-sized. Little can be read into the size of this beta chain, an off-target read in a library designed for alpha chains. This rearrangement joins TRBV9 to TRBJ2-1; D perhaps matches TRBD2 (6 bases). The CDR3 runs to 15 residues. V was shortened by 4 bases and J by 12 bases, with 23 bases between the two germline ends. Germline CDR1 SGDLS, CDR2 YYNGEE. The CDR3 DNA sequence: TGTGCCAGCAGCCCTCAAGGGACTTCCCGCGGTGTGCAGTTCTTC. This sequence encodes CASSPQGTSRGVQFF.

By sample fraction, this clonotype is medium-sized. Because the library targeted alpha chains, this beta chain is an off-target read whose size means little. This chain connects TRBV7-2 to TRBJ2-1, with 16 bases lining up with TRBD2. The CDR3 extends over 17 amino acids. Germline V gene lookup returns CDR1 SGHTA and CDR2 FQGNSA. Losses at the gene ends were 4 bases for V and 7 bases for J; bases not matched to a gene: 7. CDR3 amino acids: CASSYGTSGGAQNEQFF. The CDR3 DNA sequence: TGTGCCAGCAGCTACGGGACTAGCGGGGGGGCGCAGAATGAGCAGTTCTTC.

By proportion, this clonotype is medium-sized. This beta chain turned up in a library designed for alpha chains; as an off-target read, its abundance says little. V is TRBV5-1 and J is TRBJ1-1, with 9 nucleotides matching TRBD1. Unmatched junction bases numbered 6, after V lost 3 bases and J lost 0 bases. The CDR3 sequence is 16 residues long. The V gene's germline CDR1 is SGHRS and CDR2 YFSETQ. CDR3 sequence: CASSWDREDMNTEAFF. The CDR3 DNA is TGCGCCAGCAGCTGGGACAGGGAAGACATGAACACTGAAGCTTTCTTT. Supplemented by reference TRBV5-1 and TRBJ1-1, the full variable domain reads KAGVTQTPRYLIKTRGQQVTLSCSPISGHRSVSWYQQTPGQGLQFLFEYFSETQRNKGNFPGRFSGRQFSNSRSEMNVSTLELGDSALYLCASSWDREDMNTEAFFGQGTRLTVV.

By its share, this clonotype is medium-sized. Found in a library prepared for alpha chains, this beta chain is an off-target read, and its abundance has little meaning. The chain is built from TRBV12-5 and TRBJ2-3; 8 bases fit TRBD2. This CDR3 has 16 amino acids. The V gene end was trimmed by 0 bases and the J gene end by 7 bases; junction bases not matched to a gene: 9. Germline V gene data show CDR1 as LGHNT and CDR2 as FRNRAP. CDR3 DNA sequence: TGTGCTAGTGGTTTGGTATCGGGGGGGCAAAGCCATACGCAGTATTTT. Translated, it gives CASGLVSGGQSHTQYF.

By share of the sample, this clonotype is medium-sized. This beta chain turned up in a library designed for alpha chains; as an off-target read, its abundance says little. This sequence joins TRBV2 and TRBJ2-4; the D is unclear. V was cut by 3 bases and J by 4 bases, with 19 bases left in between. Germline-derived CDR1 and CDR2 are SNHLY and FYNNEI. There are 17 residues in the CDR3. The chain's CDR3 is CASSDSGPAVIKNIQYF. The DNA of the CDR3 is TGTGCCAGCAGTGATTCCGGACCCGCCGTAATTAAAAACATTCAGTACTTC.

The sample holds many counts of this clonotype. This beta chain represents an off-target read in a library built for alpha chains; its size is of limited meaning. The chain uses TRBV30 and TRBJ2-3; no clear D gene. The CDR3 sequence is 12 residues long. Trimming shortened V by 2 bases and J by 0 bases, and 3 bases separated the two germline ends. The germline gives CDR1 GTSNPN, CDR2 SVGIG (reference sequence). This chain's CDR3 is CAWSFSTDTQYF. CDR3 sequence (DNA): TGTGCCTGGAGTTTTAGCACAGATACGCAGTATTTT.

This clonotype is medium-sized by share. Found in a library prepared for alpha chains, this beta chain is an off-target read, and its abundance has little meaning. The rearrangement uses TRBV19 and TRBJ2-2; 7 bases line up with TRBD1. V gave up 4 bases and J gave up 5 bases; unmatched junction bases: 4. This CDR3 is 14 amino acids long. The V gene's germline CDR1 is LNHDA and CDR2 SQIVND (reference sequence). CDR3 nucleotides: TGTGCCAGTAGTACTCAGGGACAGACCGGGGAGCTGTTTTTT. It translates to CASSTQGQTGELFF.

This clonotype is classed as large. This beta chain slipped into a library made for alpha chains as a stray read, so its size is not meaningful. The chain couples TRBV20-1 to TRBJ1-2; perhaps TRBD1 as D (5 bases). V lost 5 bases, J lost 3 bases, and 10 bases lay in between. Germline values: CDR1 DFQATT, CDR2 SNEGSKA (reference sequence). The CDR3 extends over 12 amino acids. CDR3 sequence reads: CSASRGDYGYTF. CDR3 coding DNA: TGCAGTGCTTCGCGGGGCGACTATGGCTACACCTTC.

By sample share, this clonotype is medium-sized. With the library built for alpha chains, this beta chain is off target and its frequency is not meaningful. This sequence joins TRBV27 and TRBJ2-5, with 7 bases identical to TRBD2. The CDR3 contains 15 residues. Germline V gene sequence: CDR1 MNHEY, CDR2 SMNVEV (reference sequence). Trimming at V came to 3 bases and at J to 5 bases, leaving 9 bases not matched to a gene. For the CDR3, the DNA is TGTGCCAGCAGTTTGTCCAGCGGGGCCCCGGAGACCCAGTACTTC. Residues: CASSLSSGAPETQYF.